This TCR beta chain was sequenced for a study of cytomegalovirus exposure and HLA in healthy donors. Overall study results and limits: What was likely a sequencing artifact was a cluster of highly shared sequence variants.

Concerning this clone: The antigen remains unidentified.

PCR primers comprised 60 Vbeta and 13 Jbeta primers. TCRdb's table, derived via immunoSEQ multiplex PCR, lists solely in-frame clones and lacks some. The sample lists 200,000 to 250,000 clones, 79% occurring once. Germline V CDR1 and CDR2: SGHAT, FQNNGV. V was clipped by 5 bases and J by 3 bases; unmatched bases: 7. The CDR3 totals 15 residues. Material for sequencing was PBMCs. The chain is built from TRBV11-2 and TRBJ2-7, with TRBD2 matching 10 bases. This receptor was taken from a man over 45 in good health and CMV-seronegative. The DNA for the CDR3 is TGTGCCAGCAGCATCGGGACTAGCGATATCTACGAGCAGTACTTC. Protein product: CASSIGTSDIYEQYF.